This T cell receptor (beta chain) originates from a study of blood T cell repertoires in COVID-19. Study in general: Acute and convalescent COVID-19 specimens originated in the United States, Italy and Spain.

Those enrolled, adults aged roughly 18 to 89 years, came from fewer than 25 US areas. Original data processing: Reference gene primer amplification yielded estimated nucleated cell counts. Sequencing was performed with immunoSEQ multiplex PCR; in TCRdb, only in-frame clones are kept and a portion is missing. The V and J calls and the clone size are those of that table, but D and trimming were determined from the DNA. The sample lists fewer than 250,000 clones; about 91% were seen once. V shed 6 bases and J 4 bases; nucleotides not matched to a gene: 8. The germline CDR1 and CDR2 sequences are SQVTM and ANQGSEA. The CDR3 is 15 amino acids.

The sequence came from a woman aged 50 to 60 with acute COVID-19. Source material: PBMCs or T cells enriched from blood (not recorded which). The gene calls are TRBV29-1 and TRBJ2-1; TRBD1 agrees at 11 bases. This chain's CDR3 is CSVPADRGLYNEQFF. The CDR3 DNA sequence: TGCAGCGTCCCCGCGGACAGGGGGCTGTACAATGAGCAGTTCTTC.